These T cell receptor beta chains were read from a single sample in a study of shared clonotypes between healthy human individuals. Profiling relied on immunoSEQ multiplex PCR, and the TCRdb table lists in-frame clones only, not all of them. The data contain about half a million clones, 70% to 80% of them singletons. The sample consisted of PBMCs. The receptors originated from a woman aged 40-49 years in good health. Some clones in this sample may be carry-over from other donors' samples. Each CDR3 is given with its conserved first and last residue. A D gene is named only where the DNA matches it firmly. Clone size is stated in some rows and not others, as once, few, many or a class when expanded.

>TRBV11-2|TRBJ1-4|NA|TRBD1
TGTGCCAGCAGCGCATACAGGGGGCCTAATGAAAAACTGTTTTTT
CASSAYRGPNEKLFF
>TRBV27|TRBJ1-2|NA|NA
TGTGCCAGCAGTTCCCGGACAGCCCCAAGGGACTATGGCTACACCTTC
CASSSRTAPRDYGYTF
>TRBV7-3|TRBJ2-2|NA|TRBD2
TGTGCCAGCAGCCCTTTAGCGGGAGTGGTCACCGGGGAGCTGTTTTTT
CASSPLAGVVTGELFF
>TRBV28|TRBJ2-7|NA|NA
TGTGCCAGCAGAACAACAGCGAACGAGCAGTACTTC
CASRTTANEQYF
>TRBV18|TRBJ2-7|NA|NA
TGTGCCAGCTCACCAGGGACACGCTACCAATACGAGCAGTACTTC
CASSPGTRYQYEQYF
>TRBV6-1|TRBJ1-1|NA|NA
TGTGCCAGCAGTGAAGGGGTGGGCAGAGAAGCTTTCTTT
CASSEGVGREAFF
>TRBV6-5|TRBJ2-1|NA|TRBD2
TGTGCCAGCAGTTACCAGCGGGAGAGGGGTGAGCAGTTCTTC
CASSYQRERGEQFF
>TRBV19|TRBJ1-4|NA|NA
TGTGCCAGTAGTATATCCAACAGGAGGTATGAAAAACTGTTTTTT
CASSISNRRYEKLFF
>TRBV11-2|TRBJ2-7|NA|NA
TGTGCCAGCAGCCGAGGGGTACGGGAAACCTACGAGCAGTACTTC
CASSRGVRETYEQYF
>TRBV19|TRBJ2-1|NA|TRBD1
TGTGCCAGTAGTATACGGGTCGGGACAGCCAATGAGCAGTTCTTC
CASSIRVGTANEQFF
>TRBV7-2|TRBJ2-7|NA|TRBD2
TGTGCCAGCAGCTTTCGGCTAGCGGGCTTAGAGCAGTACTTC
CASSFRLAGLEQYF
>TRBV28|TRBJ1-1|NA|TRBD1
TGTGCCAGCAGTTTTGACAGGGGCACTGAAGCTTTCTTT
CASSFDRGTEAFF
>TRBV28|TRBJ2-7|NA|NA
TGTGCCAGCAGTTTTGAAGTCCCACCCTACGAGCAGTACTTC
CASSFEVPPYEQYF
>TRBV5-1|TRBJ2-7|NA|NA
TGCGCCAGCAGCTTGGGGACGGAAGAACAGCAGTACTTC
CASSLGTEEQQYF
>TRBV5-6|TRBJ2-1|NA|TRBD2
TGTGCCAGCAGTCGGTGGCTAGCGGGAGGGCCGGGTCGGGAGTTCTTC
CASSRWLAGGPGREFF
>TRBV30|TRBJ2-3|NA|NA
TGTGCCTGGTTCCGCGGTAGCACAGATACGCAGTATTTT
CAWFRGSTDTQYF
>TRBV5-1|TRBJ2-1|once|NA
TGCGCCAGCAGCTTGGGAGAGCCGGTCAATGAGCAGTTCTTC
CASSLGEPVNEQFF
>TRBV18|TRBJ2-5|NA|TRBD2
TGTGCCAGCTCACCGGCGGCTAGCGGGTACCAAGAGACCCAGTACTTC
CASSPAASGYQETQYF
>TRBV7-8|TRBJ2-7|NA|TRBD1
TGTGCCAGCAGCTTAGTGTCCGGGACAGGGGAGTACGAGCAGTACTTC
CASSLVSGTGEYEQYF
>TRBV6-1|TRBJ1-2|NA|NA
TGTGCCAGCTCGACCTTGGGGTATGGCTACACCTTC
CASSTLGYGYTF
>TRBV7-3|TRBJ2-1|NA|TRBD2
TGTGCCAGCAGCTCTAGCGGGACCAACAATGAGCAGTTCTTC
CASSSSGTNNEQFF
>TRBV18|TRBJ1-2|NA|NA
TGTGCCAGCTCACCAAGTATGCAAAACTATGGCTACACCTTC
CASSPSMQNYGYTF
>TRBV18|TRBJ1-4|NA|NA
TGTGCCAGCTCACCAGGAGGGGTCGGTGAAAAACTGTTTTTT
CASSPGGVGEKLFF
>TRBV4-3|TRBJ1-3|NA|NA
TGCGCCAGCAGCCAAGATCTAGGACCTGGGAACACCATATATTTT
CASSQDLGPGNTIYF
>TRBV6-1|TRBJ2-7|NA|NA
TGTGCCAGCAGTGAAGCGAATAGTGGCACAACCTACGAGCAGTACTTC
CASSEANSGTTYEQYF
>TRBV27|TRBJ2-3|NA|NA
TGTGCCAGCGAGGGTCGGGGCACAGATACGCAGTATTTT
CASEGRGTDTQYF
>TRBV7-2|TRBJ2-3|NA|NA
TGTGCCAGCAGCCCCCACAGTCTAGTGGATACGCAGTATTTT
CASSPHSLVDTQYF
>TRBV7-9|TRBJ2-1|few|NA
TGTGCCAGCAGCTTACGGCGGGGCAGCTCCTACAATGAGCAGTTCTTC
CASSLRRGSSYNEQFF
>TRBV7-3|TRBJ2-3|NA|TRBD2
TGTGCCAGCAGACAGTCCGCTAGCGGTACGCAGTATTTT
CASRQSASGTQYF
>TRBV6-1|TRBJ1-2|once|NA
TGTGCCAGCAGTGATGGGGGGCCCGATCTCTATGGCTACACCTTC
CASSDGGPDLYGYTF
>TRBV5-1|TRBJ2-7|NA|NA
TGCGCCAGCAGCCCAGGACAGCACTACGAGCAGTACTTC
CASSPGQHYEQYF
>TRBV29-1|TRBJ2-1|NA|NA
TGCAGCGTTGAAGGATTGCCGGGACTCAATGAGCAGTTCTTC
CSVEGLPGLNEQFF
>TRBV10-3|TRBJ1-3|NA|NA
TGTGCCATCTCAACGGCTATCTCTGGAAACACCATATATTTT
CAISTAISGNTIYF
>TRBV7-9|TRBJ1-1|NA|NA
TGTGCCAGCAGCGTGGTGAACACTGAAGCTTTCTTT
CASSVVNTEAFF
>TRBV5-1|TRBJ2-4|NA|TRBD2
TGCGCCAGCAGCTTATTATTGAGCGGGAGGGAAAAAAACATTCAGTACTTC
CASSLLLSGREKNIQYF
>TRBV5-4|TRBJ1-6|NA|NA
TGTGCCAGCAGCTCCCAGGCTCGTAATTCACCCCTCCACTTT
CASSSQARNSPLHF
>TRBV28|TRBJ1-5|many|NA
TGTGCCGGCCAGGACAGCAATCAGCCCCAGCATTTT
CAGQDSNQPQHF
>TRBV11-3|TRBJ2-2|once|TRBD2
TGTGCCAGCAGCTTAGGACCCCTTCTGACTAGCGCGGCCGGGGAGCTGTTTTTT
CASSLGPLLTSAAGELFF
>TRBV5-4|TRBJ2-7|NA|TRBD2
TGTGCCAGCAGCTTGGCAATAGCGGGAGGTGACGAGCAGTACTTC
CASSLAIAGGDEQYF
>TRBV5-1|TRBJ2-5|NA|TRBD1
TGCGCCAGCAGCCTGGGACAGGGGGCACGGGAGACCCAGTACTTC
CASSLGQGARETQYF
>TRBV5-4|TRBJ1-2|NA|NA
TGTGCCAGCAGCTTCGGTCGTACAGACTATGGCTACACCTTC
CASSFGRTDYGYTF
>TRBV30|TRBJ2-3|NA|NA
TGTGCCTGGAGTCCCGGACAGTTATACACAGATACGCAGTATTTT
CAWSPGQLYTDTQYF
>TRBV7-9|TRBJ2-6|NA|NA
TGTGCCAGCAGCCCCTCGTTGGACTCTGGGGCCAACGTCCTGACTTTC
CASSPSLDSGANVLTF
>TRBV11-3|TRBJ2-3|NA|NA
TGTGCCAGCAGCGGAGACGCAGGGGTATCGACAGATACGCAGTATTTT
CASSGDAGVSTDTQYF
>TRBV11-2|TRBJ2-3|NA|NA
TGTGCCAGCAGCCCATACGGGGGTCCAGACACAGATACGCAGTATTTT
CASSPYGGPDTDTQYF